A selection of T cell receptor beta chains follows, all from one sample in a study of cytomegalovirus exposure and HLA in healthy donors. TCRdb's copy holds only in-frame clones and misses some; the assay was immunoSEQ multiplex PCR. The profile covers roughly 150,000 clones, with around four fifths appearing a single time and 3% to 3.5% taken by the ten largest. The material sequenced was PBMCs. The receptors here all came from a male donor in good health and CMV-seronegative. Each CDR3 is given with its conserved first and last residue. D genes are given only for firm matches. Clone size, where shown, is once, few, many, or a class for clones that have expanded.

TRBD1,TRBJ1-1,-,TRBV19,TGTGCCAGTAGCACAGACAGGGGAGGCACTGAAGCTTTCTTT,CASSTDRGGTEAFF
TRBD2,TRBJ2-3,-,TRBV27,TGTGCCAGCAGTTTGCTAGCGGGGGCCATATTCACAGATACGCAGTATTTT,CASSLLAGAIFTDTQYF
-,TRBJ2-2,many,TRBV6-4,TGTGCCAGCAGTGATGGAGCCACCGGGGAGCTGTTTTTT,CASSDGATGELFF
-,TRBJ1-2,-,TRBV13,TGTGCCAGCAGCACCCGGACAGTCTTAAACTATGGCTACACCTTC,CASSTRTVLNYGYTF
-,TRBJ2-7,-,TRBV11-2,TGTGCCAGCTGTTGTCGGGACACCTCCTACGAGCAGTACTTC,CASCCRDTSYEQYF
-,TRBJ1-4,-,TRBV7-2,TGTGCCAGCAGCCCGACGCCAGGGTTTAGCGAAAAACTGTTTTTT,CASSPTPGFSEKLFF
-,TRBJ2-1,-,TRBV7-9,TGTGCCAGCAGCCTACCGACTTTCCCTAGCTCCTACAATGAGCAGTTCTTC,CASSLPTFPSSYNEQFF
-,TRBJ2-5,few,TRBV5-1,TGCGCCAGCAGCTTGAGGGGGGAGGGCCAAGAGACCCAGTACTTC,CASSLRGEGQETQYF
TRBD2,TRBJ2-7,few,TRBV4-1,TGCGCCAGCAGCCAAGATACTAGCGGGATGTCCTACGAGCAGTACTTC,CASSQDTSGMSYEQYF
-,TRBJ1-5,-,TRBV7-2,TGTGCCAGCAGCTCGACAGGCCCGCAGGGGCAGCCCCAGCATTTT,CASSSTGPQGQPQHF
-,TRBJ1-3,-,TRBV19,TGTGCCAGTAGTATAGGGGCCTCTGGAAACACCATATATTTT,CASSIGASGNTIYF
-,TRBJ1-5,-,TRBV19,TGTGCCAGTAGTATTTCCCCGGTTCAGCCCCAGCATTTT,CASSISPVQPQHF
-,TRBJ2-7,-,TRBV6-5,TGTGCCAGCAGTTACTCGGGGGCCAGGTCCCCCTACGAGCAGTACTTC,CASSYSGARSPYEQYF
TRBD1,TRBJ1-1,-,TRBV27,TGTGCCAGCAGCCGGGACAGGGGGCGAACTGAAGCTTTCTTT,CASSRDRGRTEAFF
TRBD2,TRBJ2-7,-,TRBV4-1,TGCGCCAGCAGCCAAGATCCCCCCTTCTTGACTAGCGGGGTCTACGAGCAGTACTTC,CASSQDPPFLTSGVYEQYF
-,TRBJ1-2,-,TRBV4-1,TGCGCCAGCAGCCAAGGGCGGGATAACAACTATGGCTACACCTTC,CASSQGRDNNYGYTF
TRBD2,TRBJ2-1,-,TRBV19,TGTGCCAGTAGTCCGGGGGGGTACAATGAGCAGTTCTTC,CASSPGGYNEQFF
-,TRBJ2-7,-,TRBV4-2,TGTGCCAGCAGCCACAGGGGAAGTGGCTACGAGCAGTACTTC,CASSHRGSGYEQYF
TRBD2,TRBJ2-7,-,TRBV4-1,TGCGCCAGCAGCTTAGCGGGAGGGTCCGCTTATTCCTACGAGCAGTACTTC,CASSLAGGSAYSYEQYF
-,TRBJ1-1,-,TRBV4-2,TGTGCCAGCAGCCAAGAAAGGTACAGCATGAACACTGAAGCTTTCTTT,CASSQERYSMNTEAFF
TRBD2,TRBJ2-2,-,TRBV7-9,TGTGCCAGCAGCACGGGGAGGGCGGGAGAGCTGTTTTTT,CASSTGRAGELFF
TRBD1,TRBJ1-2,-,TRBV5-1,TGCGCCAGCAGCGGGACAGGGGGCTGGGGCTACACCTTC,CASSGTGGWGYTF
-,TRBJ2-1,few,TRBV2,TGTGCCAGCAGTGGTTGGAGGGAGTTGGGGTTAGACAATGAGCAGTTCTTC,CASSGWRELGLDNEQFF
-,TRBJ1-5,-,TRBV10-3,TGTGCCATCAGTGGGGGGGGGACCAATCAGCCCCAGCATTTT,CAISGGGTNQPQHF
TRBD1,TRBJ1-2,few,TRBV4-3,TGCGCCAGCAGCCAAGGCCAGGGGGCGTACTATGGCTACACCTTC,CASSQGQGAYYGYTF
-,TRBJ1-1,-,TRBV4-1,TGCGCCAGCAGCCAAGATAGCGAAGCCGGAAACACTGAAGCTTTCTTT,CASSQDSEAGNTEAFF
TRBD1,TRBJ1-3,-,TRBV19,TGTGCCAGTAGTGGGGACAGGGGACGAGGAAACACCATATATTTT,CASSGDRGRGNTIYF
-,TRBJ2-1,-,TRBV11-2,TGTGCCAGCAGCCACCCGCAGGGGCCGTTCTTC,CASSHPQGPFF
-,TRBJ2-1,-,TRBV6-6,TGTGCCAGCAGCCCTTCCTACAATGAGCAGTTCTTC,CASSPSYNEQFF
TRBD1,TRBJ2-2,-,TRBV5-6,TGTGCCAGCAGCTTGGGGACAGGGTATACCGGGGAGCTGTTTTTT,CASSLGTGYTGELFF
-,TRBJ2-2,-,TRBV7-9,TGTTCCAGCAGCTCTCGGAGGGCCAGGGAGCTGTTTTTT,CSSSSRRARELFF
TRBD2,TRBJ2-1,few,TRBV4-2,TGTGCCAGCAGCGGGTCCGGGACTAGCAATGAGCAGTTCTTC,CASSGSGTSNEQFF
TRBD1,TRBJ2-7,-,TRBV23-1,TGCGCCAGCAGAAAGGGGAAAAACAGGGGACCTACCTACGAGCAGTACTTC,CASRKGKNRGPTYEQYF
-,TRBJ2-1,-,TRBV18,TGTGCCAGCTCACCGATATTAGTTAACTCCTACAATGAGCAGTTCTTC,CASSPILVNSYNEQFF
-,TRBJ1-1,once,TRBV9,TGTGCCAGCAGCGCAGGTTTAGTGAACACTGAAGCTTTCTTT,CASSAGLVNTEAFF
TRBD1,TRBJ1-1,-,TRBV29-1,TGCAGCGTTGAAGGGGACAGGGTCATGAACACTGAAGCTTTCTTT,CSVEGDRVMNTEAFF
TRBD1,TRBJ1-5,-,TRBV4-1,TGCGCCAGCAGCCAAGCCCAGACAGGGGGCAGAAGCAATCAGCCCCAGCATTTT,CASSQAQTGGRSNQPQHF
-,TRBJ1-1,-,TRBV6-5,TGTGCCAGCTGGATTGGGGGGAGCGGCACTGAAGCTTTCTTT,CASWIGGSGTEAFF
TRBD2,TRBJ2-1,-,TRBV5-1,TGCGCCAGCAGCTTGGTACCCCTCCGACTAGCGGGAGCCACCTACAATGAGCAGTTCTTC,CASSLVPLRLAGATYNEQFF
-,TRBJ2-5,-,TRBV13,TGTGCCAGCAGCCTCCGCAGAGCGGGTCGGGCAGAGACCCAGTACTTC,CASSLRRAGRAETQYF
TRBD2,TRBJ2-7,-,TRBV18,TGTGCCAGCTCACCAAGGGGCCCAGCGGGAGCCTACGAGCAGTACTTC,CASSPRGPAGAYEQYF
TRBD1,TRBJ2-3,-,TRBV5-1,TGCGCCAGCAGCCCGGGACAGGAAGAAACTAGCACAGATACGCAGTATTTT,CASSPGQEETSTDTQYF
-,TRBJ2-3,-,TRBV28,TGTGCCAGCAGTCCCTTTAGTAGCACAGATACGCAGTATTTT,CASSPFSSTDTQYF
-,TRBJ1-5,-,TRBV7-5,TGTGCCAGAAGCCTCGTGGGAGAGGTCAATCAGCCCCAGCATTTT,CARSLVGEVNQPQHF
-,TRBJ1-6,-,TRBV12-5,TGTGCTAGTGGTTCATCGACAGGAATTAGCTCCTATAATTCACCCCTCCACTTT,CASGSSTGISSYNSPLHF
-,TRBJ2-2,-,TRBV18,TGTGCCAGCCAAAGGACAGCGAACACCGGGGAGCTGTTTTTT,CASQRTANTGELFF
-,TRBJ1-5,-,TRBV6-1,TGTGCCAGCACCAGGGGTAGGGACAATCAGCCCCAGCATTTT,CASTRGRDNQPQHF
-,TRBJ1-3,-,TRBV7-9,TGTGCCAGCAGCTTAGCGGGTTGGGAGTCCGGAAACACCATATATTTT,CASSLAGWESGNTIYF
TRBD1,TRBJ2-1,-,TRBV30,TGTGCCTGGCGGTGGGACAGTCGAGAGCAGTTCTTC,CAWRWDSREQFF
TRBD1,TRBJ1-2,-,TRBV5-6,TGTGCCAGCAGTTTCAAGACAGGGGGGAACTATGGCTACACCTTC,CASSFKTGGNYGYTF
TRBD1,TRBJ2-7,once,TRBV28,TGTGCCAGCAGACCTAGTCCGGGACAGGGGTTCTACGAGCAGTACTTC,CASRPSPGQGFYEQYF
TRBD2,TRBJ2-7,few,TRBV7-2,TGTGCCAGCAGCTCCTGGACTAGCGGGAGTTTCTACGAGCAGTACTTC,CASSSWTSGSFYEQYF
-,TRBJ1-2,-,TRBV7-2,TGTGCCAGCAGCTTAGGAGGCGCACGGGGCTACACCTTC,CASSLGGARGYTF
-,TRBJ2-1,few,TRBV7-8,TGTGCCAGCAGCTTACCAAGGGGCTCCTACAATGAGCAGTTCTTC,CASSLPRGSYNEQFF